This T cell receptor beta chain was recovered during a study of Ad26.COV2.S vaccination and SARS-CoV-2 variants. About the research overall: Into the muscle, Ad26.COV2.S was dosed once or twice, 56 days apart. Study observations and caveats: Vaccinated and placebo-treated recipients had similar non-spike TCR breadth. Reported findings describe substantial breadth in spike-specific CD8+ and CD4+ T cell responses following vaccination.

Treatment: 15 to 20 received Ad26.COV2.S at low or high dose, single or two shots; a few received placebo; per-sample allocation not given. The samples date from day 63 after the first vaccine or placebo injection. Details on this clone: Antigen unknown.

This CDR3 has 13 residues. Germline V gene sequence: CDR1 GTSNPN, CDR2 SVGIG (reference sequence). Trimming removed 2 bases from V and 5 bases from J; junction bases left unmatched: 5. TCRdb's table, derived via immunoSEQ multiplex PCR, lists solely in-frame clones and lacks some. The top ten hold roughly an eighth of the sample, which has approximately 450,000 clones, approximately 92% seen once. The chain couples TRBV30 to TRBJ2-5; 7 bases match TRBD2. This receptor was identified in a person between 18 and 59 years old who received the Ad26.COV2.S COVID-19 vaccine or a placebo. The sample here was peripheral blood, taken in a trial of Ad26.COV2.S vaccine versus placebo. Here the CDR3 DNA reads TGTGCCTGGAGTCTGAGGGAGGGCGAGACCCAGTACTTC. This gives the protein CAWSLREGETQYF.